This T cell receptor beta chain appears in the sequencing data of a study of T cells in Graves' hyperthyroidism and ophthalmopathy. There were TCR beta CDR3 regions amplified from RNA transcripts. Carried out on the TCR CDR3, a first-round RT-PCR used the HTBI primer set. TCRdb recomputed calls from the multiplex PCR reads with MiXCR, one row per CDR3 protein. The data contain 650,000 to 800,000 distinct CDR3 sequences, less than 45% of them seen just once; the ten biggest clones take up roughly 7.2%. Whole-study results and caveats: Ophthalmopathy could be told apart from stable hyperthyroidism with a 13 V-J model. Most thyroid clonotypes that were expanded above 0.001 also turned up in blood. Ophthalmopathy was model-predicted a median about 6.9 months pre-onset.

Comment on this clonotype: Its antigen is undetermined.

Used for diagnoses were clinical symptoms, serum thyroxine and TRAb, thyroid ultrasound and orbital computed tomography. The CDR3 totals 15 residues. V dropped 5 bases and J dropped 6 bases, with 14 bases sitting between them. The specimen sequenced was peripheral blood or thyroid tissue (not recorded which). The chain carries TRBV12-3 or TRBV12-4 and TRBJ1-6, with a tentative D call TRBD1 (6 bases). This receptor was identified in an adult man with Graves' disease, either hyperthyroidism or ophthalmopathy (not recorded which). The DNA of the CDR3 is TGTGCCAGCAGTCCCACGGGGGGGCTTAATTCACCCCTCCACTTT. Residues: CASSPTGGLNSPLHF.